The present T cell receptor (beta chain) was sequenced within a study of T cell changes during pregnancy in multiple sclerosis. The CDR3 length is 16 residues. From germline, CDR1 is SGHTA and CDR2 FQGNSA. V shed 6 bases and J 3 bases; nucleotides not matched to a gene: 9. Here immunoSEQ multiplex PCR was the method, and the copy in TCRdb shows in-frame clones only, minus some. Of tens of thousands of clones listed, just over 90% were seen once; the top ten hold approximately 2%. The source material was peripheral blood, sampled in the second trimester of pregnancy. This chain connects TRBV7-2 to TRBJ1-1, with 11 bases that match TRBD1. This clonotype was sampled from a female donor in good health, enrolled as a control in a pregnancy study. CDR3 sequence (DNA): TGTGCCAGCAGATTACGGGGGGGACAGGGGGACACTGAAGCTTTCTTT. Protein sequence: CASRLRGGQGDTEAFF.